This T cell receptor beta chain comes out of a study of control samples from healthy donors and cancer patients. The method was immunoSEQ multiplex PCR; TCRdb's version includes in-frame clones alone and lacks a portion of them. The repertoire holds some 57,000 clones, with 95% to 96% as singletons. The CDR3 sequence is 15 residues long. Trimming at V came to 3 bases and at J to 5 bases, leaving 3 bases not matched to a gene. The V gene's germline CDR1 is MDHEN and CDR2 SYDVKM. The TCR originated in a woman younger than 45 in good health. V gene TRBV28 combines with J gene TRBJ1-4, with 10 bases identical to TRBD1. What was sequenced was blood. Written as DNA, the CDR3 is TGTGCCAGCAGTTTGTCGGGACAGGGGAATGAAAAACTGTTTTTT. The encoded protein is CASSLSGQGNEKLFF.